The clone carrying this TCR beta chain turned up a few times. Its specificity is unknown. The data are from a study of response to subunit inactivated influenza vaccine. In TCRdb, the RT-PCR reads were re-called with MiXCR into one record per CDR3 protein. The sample includes 650,000 to 850,000 distinct CDR3 sequences, more than 11% seen only once; the top ten take 6% to 7%. Whole-study results and caveats: The authors proposed limited new T cell recruitment per seasonal influenza vaccination.

Trimming took off 6 bases at V and 1 base at J, with 9 bases between the two ends. CDR1 and CDR2 from the germline V gene are SGHDN and FVKESK. The CDR3 is 13 residues long. The receptor was isolated from a man aged 50 or older who received an inactivated influenza vaccine. The chain has TRBV14 and TRBJ1-1; no clear D. The source was PBMCs from blood, collected about 14 days before vaccination. This CDR3 reads CASSQQANTEAFF. The CDR3 region has the DNA TGTGCCAGCAGTCAGCAGGCGAACACTGAAGCTTTCTTT.